This TCR beta chain derives from a study of CD8+ T cells in alopecia areata. It was from PBMCs that CD4+ and CD8+ T cells were sorted. Reverse transcribed after extraction, RNA yielded cDNA as the sequencing template. Data came from immunoSEQ multiplex PCR; TCRdb stores just in-frame clones and leaves some out. The sample carries 110,000 to 150,000 clones, approximately 60% recorded once. The study's findings and limits: Patients shared TCRs less clearly than mice did, possibly for HLA-related reasons. Scalp repertoires also include resident alphabeta T cells from normal skin.

Concerning this clone: The antigen remains unidentified.

The CDR3 has 13 amino acids. The germline CDR1 and CDR2 sequences are MNHNY and SVGAGI (reference sequence). Trimming stripped 2 bases from V and 3 bases from J, with 7 bases between. Sequences were obtained from CD8+ T cells sorted from blood. The source is a human donor in good health. The chain carries TRBV6-6 and TRBJ1-2; D call uncertain. In nucleotides, the CDR3 is TGTGCCAGCAGTTACAAAACAGACTATGGCTACACCTTC. It specifies CASSYKTDYGYTF.